The sequence of this T cell receptor beta chain was determined in a study of T cells in Graves' hyperthyroidism and ophthalmopathy. Findings and limits, study-wide: Separating ophthalmopathy from stable hyperthyroidism was achieved by a 13 V-J model.

With 7 bases removed from V and 4 bases from J, the gap between germline ends came to 10 bases. The length of the CDR3 is 12 residues. Lactation, pregnancy, other autoimmune disease or uncontrolled infection excluded patients. The sample holds a few counts of this clonotype. Its target is not known. It was RNA transcripts that yielded the amplified TCR beta CDR3 regions. TCR CDR3 underwent first-round RT-PCR with the HTBI primer set. TCRdb fed the multiplex PCR reads into MiXCR, producing one record per CDR3 protein. The profile shows over 500,000 distinct CDR3 sequences, about 45% of them singletons. This rearrangement joins TRBV12-3 or TRBV12-4 to TRBJ1-2; no clear D gene. The sequence was collected from an adult woman with Graves' disease, either hyperthyroidism or ophthalmopathy (not recorded which). The sample consisted of peripheral blood or thyroid tissue (not recorded which). CDR3 protein: CASNSRLYGYTF. In nucleotides, the CDR3 is TGTGCCAGCAATTCTAGGCTCTATGGCTACACCTTC.